What follows is one T cell receptor (beta chain) and its context. No antigen is known for it. The data derive from a study of cytomegalovirus exposure and HLA in healthy donors. Study findings and constraints: Cytomegalovirus association was listed for approximately 150 TCR beta chains. As confirmed in vitro, a few CMV-associated chains were specific for CMV antigens. Many donors carried some public TCRs, although rarity characterized most TCR sequences.

Some clones are missing from TCRdb's copy, which holds only in-frame ones; the method was immunoSEQ multiplex PCR. The sample holds 150,000 to 200,000 clones, nearly 90% seen once. The study drew the donors from its approximately 130-subject validation cohort, separate from the roughly 700-subject first cohort. CDR3 size: 14 residues. The germline gives CDR1 SGDLS, CDR2 YYNGEE. V shed 3 bases and J shed 4 bases, with 13 bases lying between them. This chain joins TRBV9 and TRBJ1-1; TRBD1 is a possible D gene (6 bases). The TCR originated in a young man in good health and CMV-seropositive. The specimen sequenced was PBMCs. The CDR3 reads CASSERTEFTEAFF. DNA of the CDR3: TGTGCCAGCAGCGAACGGACAGAGTTCACTGAAGCTTTCTTT.